This record covers a single T cell receptor beta chain. Antigen: not known. The CDR3 is made up of 17 amino acids. V was clipped by 9 bases and J by 1 base, with 24 bases between them. Per germline, CDR1 MDHEN and CDR2 SYDVKM. Clones were read by immunoSEQ multiplex PCR, and TCRdb kept only the in-frame ones, dropping some. The sample consists of 150,000 to 200,000 clones, about 91% of them appearing once. This sample was taken from a study of T cell responses to AZD1222 COVID-19 vaccine. Broader study findings: Without day 14 samples, only post-peak T cell repertoires were studied. Regions 160-218 and 743-854 held dominance among vaccine-associated CD4 TCRs, which spanned spike. At baseline, seropositivity was found in only a handful of AZD1222 recipients. As reported, nearly half of all spike-specific TCRs target variant regions that are unmutated.

This clonotype was obtained from an adult in good health. The chain couples TRBV28 to TRBJ2-5, with D perhaps matching TRBD1 or TRBD2 (5 bases each). Material: peripheral blood, obtained on day 0 of AZD1222 vaccination. CDR3 amino acids: CASCTAGLAPIQETQYF. The CDR3 DNA sequence: TGTGCCAGTTGTACCGCAGGGCTAGCACCTATCCAAGAGACCCAGTACTTC.